This T cell receptor beta chain was profiled in a study of blood T cell repertoires in COVID-19. As for the study in general: Acute and convalescent COVID-19 samples came from the United States, Italy and Spain.

CDR3 length equals 13 residues. Germline V CDR1 and CDR2: KGHSH, LQKENI. The germline V and J ends were trimmed by 6 bases and 6 bases, with 14 bases remaining between them. Measured with immunoSEQ multiplex PCR; TCRdb has only the in-frame clones, and not every one. The table has about 200,000 clones, about nine tenths seen once. Sequenced sample: PBMCs or T cells enriched from blood (not recorded which). This chain connects TRBV18 to TRBJ1-2; D is unresolved. The receptor comes from a woman aged 25 to 39 who had recovered from COVID-19. This CDR3 is CASSTSTTDGYTF. In nucleotides, the CDR3 is TGTGCCAGCTCCACATCCACTACGGATGGCTACACCTTC.